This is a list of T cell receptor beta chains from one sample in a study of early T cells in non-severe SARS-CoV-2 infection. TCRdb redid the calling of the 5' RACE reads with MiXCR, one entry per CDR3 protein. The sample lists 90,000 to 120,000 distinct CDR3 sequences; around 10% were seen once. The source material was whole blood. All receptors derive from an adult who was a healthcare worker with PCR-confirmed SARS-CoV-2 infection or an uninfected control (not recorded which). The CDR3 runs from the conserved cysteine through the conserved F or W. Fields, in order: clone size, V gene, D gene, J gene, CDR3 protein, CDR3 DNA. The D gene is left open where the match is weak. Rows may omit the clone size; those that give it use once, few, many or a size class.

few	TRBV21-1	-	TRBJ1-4	CASRLHRSKECKRDKTTNEKLFF	TGTGCCAGCAGGCTTCATAGAAGCAAAGAATGTAAACGGGACAAAACAACTAATGAAAAACTGTTTTTT
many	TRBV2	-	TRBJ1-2	CASCVWRRRTF	TGTGCCAGCTGTGTTTGGCGGCGTCGGACCTTC
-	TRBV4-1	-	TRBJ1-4	CASSQERGYNEKLFF	TGCGCCAGCAGCCAAGAAAGGGGTTATAATGAAAAACTGTTTTTT
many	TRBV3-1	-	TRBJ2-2	CASSAQGAGELFF	TGTGCCAGCAGCGCCCAAGGAGCTGGGGAGCTGTTTTTT
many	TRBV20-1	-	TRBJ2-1	CSAITPLDNEQFF	TGCAGTGCCATCACCCCCTTGGACAATGAGCAGTTCTTC
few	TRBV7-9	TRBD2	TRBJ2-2	CASSLRGGPDTGELFF	TGTGCCAGCAGCCTCCGGGGAGGGCCGGACACCGGGGAGCTGTTTTTT
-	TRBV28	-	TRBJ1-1	CASSLRGVAFF	TGTGCCAGCAGTTTACGGGGCGTAGCTTTCTTT
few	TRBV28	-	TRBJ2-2	CASSRSGQGLGNTGELFF	TGTGCCAGCAGTCGTAGCGGACAGGGACTAGGGAACACCGGGGAGCTGTTTTTT
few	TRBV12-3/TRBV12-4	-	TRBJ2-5	CASRNSYSLGETQYF	TGTGCCAGCAGGAATTCTTACAGTTTAGGAGAGACCCAGTACTTC
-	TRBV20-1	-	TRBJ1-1	CSARDGGMGSLGTEAFF	TGCAGTGCTAGGGATGGCGGAATGGGCTCCTTGGGCACTGAAGCTTTCTTT
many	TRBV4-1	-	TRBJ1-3	CASSQVGRARPDTIYF	TGCGCCAGCAGCCAAGTTGGGAGGGCGCGTCCGGACACCATATATTTT
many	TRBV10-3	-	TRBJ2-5	CAISEFAGQQETQYF	TGTGCCATCAGTGAGTTTGCGGGGCAACAAGAGACCCAGTACTTC
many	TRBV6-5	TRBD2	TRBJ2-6	CASSYLASGIPGANVLTF	TGTGCCAGCAGTTACTTGGCTAGCGGGATTCCTGGGGCCAACGTCCTGACTTTC
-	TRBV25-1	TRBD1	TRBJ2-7	CASSQPGTGGSLGYEQYF	TGTGCCAGCAGCCAACCCGGGACAGGGGGCTCGTTAGGGTACGAGCAGTACTTC
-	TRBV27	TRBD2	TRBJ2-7	CASSLEGRAYEQYF	TGTGCCAGCAGTTTAGAGGGGAGGGCCTACGAGCAGTACTTC
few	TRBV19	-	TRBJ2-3	CASSQKLDTQYF	TGTGCCAGTAGTCAGAAGTTGGATACGCAGTATTTT
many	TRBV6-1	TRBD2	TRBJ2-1	CASFELAGGINEQFF	TGTGCCAGCTTTGAGCTAGCGGGAGGGATAAATGAGCAGTTCTTC
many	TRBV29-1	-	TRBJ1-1	CSGEGDTEAFF	TGCAGCGGGGAGGGGGACACTGAAGCTTTCTTT
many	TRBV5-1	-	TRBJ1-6	CASSLEQPNSPLHF	TGCGCCAGCAGCTTGGAACAGCCAAATTCACCCCTCCACTTT
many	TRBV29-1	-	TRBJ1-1	CSVIGGNAEAFF	TGCAGCGTGATAGGGGGGAACGCTGAAGCTTTCTTT
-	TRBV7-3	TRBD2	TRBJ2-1	CASSSGLAGAGEQFF	TGTGCCAGCAGCTCGGGACTAGCGGGGGCCGGTGAGCAGTTCTTC
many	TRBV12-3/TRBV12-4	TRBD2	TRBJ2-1	CASSLIRLAADEQFF	TGTGCCAGCAGTTTAATTCGACTAGCGGCGGATGAGCAGTTCTTC
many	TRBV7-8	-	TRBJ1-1	CASSLRDTPARKAFF	TGTGCCAGCAGCTTAAGGGACACCCCCGCTAGGAAAGCTTTCTTT
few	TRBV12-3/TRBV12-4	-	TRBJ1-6	CASRMDQITIYNSPLHF	TGTGCCAGCAGAATGGACCAAATCACCATTTATAATTCACCCCTCCACTTT
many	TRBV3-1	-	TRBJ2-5	CASSPRWLETQYF	TGTGCCAGCAGCCCACGGTGGCTTGAGACCCAGTACTTC
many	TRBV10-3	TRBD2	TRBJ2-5	CAISGNSGRMSEETQYF	TGTGCCATCAGTGGTAATAGCGGGAGGATGTCCGAAGAGACCCAGTACTTC
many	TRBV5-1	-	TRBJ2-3	CASRSTTDTDTQYF	TGCGCCAGCAGGTCCACTACTGATACAGATACGCAGTATTTT
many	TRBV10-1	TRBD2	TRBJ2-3	CASSEFVASGRADTQYF	TGCGCCAGCAGTGAGTTCGTGGCTAGCGGGAGGGCCGATACGCAGTATTTT